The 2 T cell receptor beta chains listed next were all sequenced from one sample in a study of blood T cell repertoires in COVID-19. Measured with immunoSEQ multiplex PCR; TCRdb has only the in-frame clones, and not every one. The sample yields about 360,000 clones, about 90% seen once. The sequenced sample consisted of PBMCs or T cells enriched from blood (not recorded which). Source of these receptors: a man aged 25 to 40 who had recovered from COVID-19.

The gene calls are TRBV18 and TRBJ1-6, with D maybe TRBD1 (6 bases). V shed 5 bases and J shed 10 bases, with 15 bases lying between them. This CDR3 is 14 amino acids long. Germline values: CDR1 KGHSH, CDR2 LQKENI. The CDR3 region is CASSYGVRGSPLHF. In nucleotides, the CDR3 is TGTGCCAGCTCATACGGGGTGAGGGGGTCACCCCTCCACTTT.

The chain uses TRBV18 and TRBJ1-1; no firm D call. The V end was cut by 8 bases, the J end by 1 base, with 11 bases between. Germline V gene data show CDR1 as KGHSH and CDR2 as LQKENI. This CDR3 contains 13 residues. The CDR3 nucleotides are TGTGCCAGCCGAAGCAATGAGAACACTGAAGCTTTCTTT. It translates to CASRSNENTEAFF.